This T cell receptor beta chain was sequenced during a study of blood T cell repertoires in COVID-19. Study background: From T cells, B-cell-depleted T cells, or PBMCs came the material, which was cDNA or gDNA.

The protocol was immunoSEQ multiplex PCR, while the TCRdb copy is restricted to in-frame clones and leaves out a portion. This repertoire shows about 74,000 clones, more than 90% found once; its top ten account for approximately 1.5%. The receptor comes from a man aged 50-59 years with acute or convalescent COVID-19. The source material was peripheral blood.

CDR3 protein: CASSFRTVLNNSPLHF. The CDR3 DNA sequence: TGTGCCAGCAGTTTTAGGACAGTCTTAAATAATTCACCCCTCCACTTT. The V and J genes are TRBV28 and TRBJ1-6; TRBD1 might be the D (6 bases). Trimming removed 3 bases at V and 5 bases at J, with 14 bases between. Germline-derived CDR1 and CDR2 are MDHEN and SYDVKM. This CDR3 has 16 residues.